Presented here are 29 T cell receptor beta chains from one specimen sequenced in a study of T cells in Graves' hyperthyroidism and ophthalmopathy. What was amplified from RNA transcripts were TCR beta CDR3 regions. TCR CDR3 regions were first amplified by RT-PCR with HTBI primers. MiXCR was run by TCRdb on the multiplex PCR reads, yielding one entry per CDR3 protein. The sample has about 270,000 distinct CDR3 sequences, 15% seen once. The sequenced sample consisted of blood. All receptors come from a woman aged 45 to 65 with Graves' hyperthyroidism that later progressed to Graves' ophthalmopathy.

This clonotype showed up many times. One end of the junction fails to match germline, which may point to a read error. The chain employs TRBV7-7 and TRBJ2-3, with D possibly being TRBD2 (7 bases). The CDR3 extends over 14 amino acids. In germline, CDR1 is SSHAT, CDR2 FNYEAQ (reference sequence). This chain's CDR3 is CASSPTGGADTQYF. CDR3 sequence (DNA): TGTGCTAGCAGCCCCACGGGGGGCGCAGATACGCAGTATTTT.

The CDR3 protein is CASSSRRYEQYF. CDR3 DNA sequence: TGTGCCAGCAGTTCGAGGCGCTACGAGCAGTACTTC. The chain combines TRBV12-3 or TRBV12-4 with TRBJ2-7; no reliable D call. The CDR3 is 12 residues long. V was cut by 4 bases and J by 3 bases, with 7 bases left in between.

This clonotype showed up many times. V and J are TRBV3-1 and TRBJ2-7, with D uncertain. The CDR3 has 13 residues. Trimming removed 3 bases at V and 3 bases at J, with 9 bases between. CDR1 LGHDT and CDR2 YNNKEL come from the germline V gene (reference sequence). The chain's CDR3 is CASSHRENYEQYF. The DNA of the CDR3 is TGTGCCAGCAGCCACCGAGAAAACTACGAGCAGTACTTC.

This clonotype was seen only once. Since a much larger clone is just one base distant, this may be a read error. V usage is TRBV2 and J usage is TRBJ1-4; TRBD1 aligns across 7 bases. J gave up 8 bases and V 5 bases, and 5 bases lay outside the gene matches. The CDR3 is 13 residues long. Looked up from germline, CDR1 is SNHLY and CDR2 is FYNNEI. CDR3 coding DNA: TGTGCCAGCAGTCCAGGGGGGGTAGAAAAACTGTTTTTT. Its translation: CASSPGGVEKLFF.

This clonotype has more than one count but fewer than ten. CDR3 sequence: CASQGAPYTGELFF. CDR3 coding DNA: TGCGCCAGCCAGGGGGCCCCTTACACCGGGGAGCTGTTTTTT. The V and J genes are TRBV5-1 and TRBJ2-2, with 8 bases aligning to TRBD1. The CDR3 totals 14 residues. The V gene's germline CDR1 is SGHRS and CDR2 YFSETQ. V lost 7 bases and J lost 3; bases outside the gene matches: 5.

This clonotype was observed at least ten times. The chain's CDR3 is CASSLEVGQGYGYTF. The CDR3 DNA is TGCGCCAGCAGCTTGGAGGTGGGACAGGGCTATGGCTACACCTTC. The chain couples TRBV5-1 to TRBJ1-2; 9 nucleotides match TRBD1. Germline trimming cut 0 bases from V and 4 bases from J; bases unmatched to any gene: 4. Germline V gene sequence: CDR1 SGHRS, CDR2 YFSETQ. The CDR3 sequence is 15 residues long.

J is TRBJ2-7 and V is TRBV4-1; 10 nucleotides agree with TRBD1. The V segment lost 5 bases and the J segment 1 base; nucleotides outside the gene matches: 5. Germline CDR1 is MGHRA and CDR2 is YSYEKL. The CDR3 totals 15 residues. CDR3 residues: CASSSPGQGSYEQYF. CDR3 bases: TGCGCCAGCAGCTCCCCGGGACAGGGGTCCTACGAGCAGTACTTC.

This clonotype showed up many times. This sequence joins TRBV9 and TRBJ1-1; D call uncertain. The CDR3 consists of 15 residues. V was clipped by 4 bases and J by 1 base, with 14 bases between them. CDR1 and CDR2 from the germline V gene are SGDLS and YYNGEE. The CDR3: CASSPQTFGNTEAFF. The CDR3 bases are TGTGCCAGCAGCCCCCAGACCTTTGGGAACACTGAAGCTTTCTTT.

This chain connects TRBV11-2 to TRBJ1-4; D is possibly TRBD1 (6 bases). The V and J ends lost 0 bases and 8 bases respectively, with 16 bases between them. There are 16 residues in the CDR3. Germline CDR1 reads SGHAT; CDR2 reads FQNNGV. The CDR3: CASSLDPLGGGEKLFF. The CDR3 nucleotides are TGTGCCAGCAGCTTAGATCCCTTAGGGGGTGGGGAAAAACTGTTTTTT. Complete variable domain (other parts from reference TRBV11-2 and TRBJ1-4): EAGVAQSPRYKIIEKRQSVAFWCNPISGHATLYWYQQILGQGPKLLIQFQNNGVVDDSQLPKDRFSAERLKGVDSTLKIQPAKLEDSAVYLCASSLDPLGGGEKLFFGSGTQLSVL.

In its sample, this clonotype was seen a few times. J is TRBJ2-7 and V is TRBV9, with D tentatively TRBD2 (5 bases). The V end was cut by 0 bases, the J end by 0 bases, with 7 bases between. CDR3 size: 14 residues. Germline V gene lookup returns CDR1 SGDLS and CDR2 YYNGEE. CDR3 protein: CASSVDGISYEQYF. CDR3 DNA: TGTGCCAGCAGCGTAGACGGGATCTCCTACGAGCAGTACTTC.

This clonotype was detected only a few times. The chain is built from TRBV20-1 and TRBJ2-7; 8 bases align to TRBD2. Germline lookup yields CDR1 DFQATT and CDR2 SNEGSKA (reference sequence). V gave up 6 bases and J gave up 6 bases; unmatched junction bases: 13. This CDR3 spans 14 amino acids. This CDR3 is CSAGSRAGVREQYF. CDR3 DNA: TGCAGTGCGGGTTCCCGAGCGGGGGTGCGCGAGCAGTACTTC.

Notes on this clonotype: A much larger clone lies a single base off, so this may be a read error. As the CDR3 is not closed by the conserved phenylalanine or tryptophan, this likely results from a read error. The rearrangement uses TRBV2 and TRBJ1-1; the D is unclear. The CDR3 has 11 residues. Trimming cost V 6 bases and J 3 bases, with 5 bases left between them. In germline, CDR1 is SNHLY, CDR2 FYNNEI. CDR3 in DNA: TGTGCCAGCAGGAGCGACACTGAAGCTTTCTCT. Encoded protein: CASRSDTEAFS.

V gene TRBV15 combines with J gene TRBJ1-5; maybe TRBD1 (6 bases). The CDR3 is 17 residues long. The germline V gene has CDR1 LNHNV and CDR2 YYDKDF (reference sequence). The V end was cut by 5 bases, the J end by 1 base, with 18 bases between. This CDR3 reads CATSRRAGTRSNQPQHF. CDR3 DNA: TGTGCCACCAGCCGGCGAGCCGGGACAAGGAGCAATCAGCCCCAGCATTTT.

This clonotype was counted many times. The V gene is TRBV2, the J gene TRBJ2-5; D gene uncertain. The V end was cut by 1 base, the J end by 5 bases, with 5 bases between. The CDR3 is 12 amino acids. Germline V gives CDR1 SNHLY, CDR2 FYNNEI. The CDR3 DNA reads TGTGCCAGCAGTGAAGGCATCGAGACCCAGTACTTC. Translation: CASSEGIETQYF.

This clonotype was seen repeatedly, ten times or more. DNA for the CDR3: TGTGCCAGCTCCTCGACAGGGATTGAAGCTTTCTTT. Translating gives CASSSTGIEAFF. The chain carries TRBV18 and TRBJ1-1, with 7 bases identical to TRBD1. CDR3 length: 12 residues. Germline V lookup: CDR1 KGHSH, CDR2 LQKENI. With 6 bases clipped from V and 7 bases from J, the junction kept 5 bases outside the gene matches.

A few counts support this clonotype. This chain uses TRBV7-9 with TRBJ2-7; perhaps TRBD2 as D (6 bases). This CDR3 spans 14 amino acids. V was shortened by 5 bases and J by 1 base, with 12 bases between the two germline ends. Per the germline V gene, CDR1 is SEHNR and CDR2 is FQNEAQ (reference sequence). The DNA for the CDR3 is TGTGCCAGCAGCCTTCTTAGCGGTTCCTACGAGCAGTACTTC. This sequence encodes CASSLLSGSYEQYF.

In its sample, this clonotype was seen many times. CDR3 protein: CSASPADRGNSYEQYF. The CDR3 DNA sequence: TGCAGTGCTAGTCCCGCGGACAGGGGGAACTCCTACGAGCAGTACTTC. This chain links TRBV20-1 with TRBJ2-7; TRBD1 matches at 10 bases. The trim removed 3 bases at V and 0 bases at J, leaving 8 bases unmatched. The germline CDR1 and CDR2 sequences are DFQATT and SNEGSKA (reference sequence). The CDR3 runs to 16 residues.

This sequence joins TRBV5-1 and TRBJ1-1; D call uncertain. Trimming shortened V by 6 bases and J by 5 bases, and 14 bases separated the two germline ends. Germline V gene lookup returns CDR1 SGHRS and CDR2 YFSETQ. There are 13 residues in the CDR3. DNA of the CDR3: TGCGCCAGCACCCTGCCTGGCGGGACTGAAGCTTTCTTT. Translating gives CASTLPGGTEAFF.

The chain carries TRBV19 and TRBJ1-2; perhaps TRBD1 as D (6 bases). Germline CDR1 is LNHDA and CDR2 is SQIVND (reference sequence). CDR3 size: 19 residues. The V end was cut by 5 bases, the J end by 6 bases, with 31 bases between. In DNA, the CDR3 is TGTGCCAGTAGTCCTCGGACGGGAACGAGAGGGGGTTTTTTCGATGGCTACACCTTC. Its translation is CASSPRTGTRGGFFDGYTF.

This chain joins TRBV5-1 and TRBJ1-4; possible D gene TRBD1, 5 bases. The CDR3 totals 15 residues. Trimming removed 2 bases at V and 6 bases at J, with 14 bases between. Germline V gene sequence: CDR1 SGHRS, CDR2 YFSETQ. For the CDR3, the DNA is TGCGCCAGCAGCTTAAGGCAGGGTGTTTATGAAAAACTGTTTTTT. It translates to CASSLRQGVYEKLFF.

V and J are TRBV29-1 and TRBJ2-7; 9 positions match TRBD1. The CDR3 sequence is 12 residues long. The germline V gene encodes CDR1 SQVTM and CDR2 ANQGSEA. The V gene end was trimmed by 7 bases and the J gene end by 3 bases; junction bases not matched to a gene: 4. CDR3 sequence: CSDRDRVYEQYF. The CDR3 nucleotides read TGCAGCGACCGGGACAGGGTCTACGAGCAGTACTTC.

This clonotype was observed at least ten times. The chain recombines TRBV4-1 with TRBJ2-7; D is perhaps TRBD2 (5 bases). The germline V and J ends were trimmed by 4 bases and 6 bases, with 10 bases remaining between them. The length of the CDR3 is 12 residues. CDR1 is MGHRA and CDR2 is YSYEKL in the germline V gene. The CDR3 DNA reads TGCGCCAGCAGCCCCATACGGGGCGAGCAGTACTTC. Encoded protein: CASSPIRGEQYF.

The sample holds many counts of this clonotype. This chain joins TRBV18 and TRBJ1-3; TRBD1 might be the D (5 bases). The CDR3 covers 14 residues. Germline CDR1 is KGHSH and CDR2 is LQKENI. Trimming shortened V by 6 bases and J by 1 base, and 10 bases separated the two germline ends. CDR3 DNA sequence: TGTGCCAGCTCGCCCCGGACATCTGGAAACACCATATATTTT. Translating gives CASSPRTSGNTIYF.

This clonotype was counted only a few times. The V gene is TRBV5-4, the J gene TRBJ2-3; no reliable D call. V dropped 10 bases and J dropped 0 bases, with 9 bases sitting between them. Looked up from germline, CDR1 is SGHNT and CDR2 is YYREEE (reference sequence). The CDR3 is 12 amino acids. The CDR3 reads CACWLSTDTQYF. Here the CDR3 DNA reads TGTGCCTGCTGGTTAAGCACAGATACGCAGTATTTT.

CDR3 nucleotides: TGTGCCAGCTCACCCAGGGACTCCTACGAGCAGTACTTC. Translating it yields CASSPRDSYEQYF. This rearrangement joins TRBV18 to TRBJ2-7, with D maybe TRBD1 (5 bases). Germline lookup yields CDR1 KGHSH and CDR2 LQKENI. The V end lost 3 bases, the J end lost 0 bases, and 6 bases lay between the germline ends. CDR3 length: 13 residues. Looking up the rest from reference TRBV18 and TRBJ2-7 gives the full variable domain: NAGVMQNPRHLVRRRGQEARLRCSPMKGHSHVYWYRQLPEEGLKFMVYLQKENIIDESGMPKERFSAEFPKEGPSILRIQQVVRGDSAAYFCASSPRDSYEQYFGPGTRLTVT.

There are many counts of this clonotype. CDR3 nucleotides: TGTGCCAGCAGTTTGCTAGCGGGCACCGGGGAGCTGTTTTTT. Residues: CASSLLAGTGELFF. The chain has TRBV27 and TRBJ2-2, with TRBD2 identical over 8 bases. Germline values: CDR1 MNHEY, CDR2 SMNVEV (reference sequence). The ends lost 3 bases at V and 4 bases at J; junction bases unmatched: 1. This CDR3 has 14 residues.

This clonotype was counted ten times or more. Here the CDR3 DNA reads TGTGCCAGCAGACCCCTCTCGAGTGTAGGGGCGCAGTATTTT. This encodes CASRPLSSVGAQYF. This chain links TRBV27 with TRBJ2-3, with D possibly being TRBD1 (5 bases). This CDR3 has 14 amino acids. Germline values: CDR1 MNHEY, CDR2 SMNVEV (reference sequence). Trimming removed 6 bases at V and 10 bases at J, with 20 bases between.

This clonotype was seen many times. The rearrangement links TRBV11-2 to TRBJ2-2, with 10 bases fitting TRBD2. CDR3 length equals 15 residues. Per germline, CDR1 SGHAT and CDR2 FQNNGV. Trimming removed 5 bases from V and 1 base from J; junction bases left unmatched: 1. CDR3 DNA sequence: TGTGCCAGCAGCCCTAGCGGGAGGAACACCGGGGAGCTGTTTTTT. It codes for CASSPSGRNTGELFF.

This clonotype was counted ten times or more. CDR3 sequence (DNA): TGTGCCAGCAGCCGCCCAAGCTCCTATAATTCACCCCTCCACTTT. It encodes CASSRPSSYNSPLHF. This chain uses TRBV2 with TRBJ1-6; no definite D call. Trimming removed 6 bases from V and 0 bases from J, with 9 bases in between. The CDR3 is 15 residues long. CDR1 SNHLY and CDR2 FYNNEI come from the germline V gene.